The 20 T cell receptor beta chains below all came from one sample that was sequenced in a study of blood T cell repertoires in COVID-19. Profiled with immunoSEQ multiplex PCR; TCRdb holds only in-frame clones, not every one. Here the sample spans fewer than 150,000 clones, under 85% being singletons. Sequencing used PBMCs or T cells enriched from blood (not recorded which). The receptors derive from a man younger than 40 who had recovered from COVID-19.

V and J are TRBV6-5 and TRBJ1-1; D not resolved. The CDR3 spans 14 residues. Trimming shortened V by 6 bases and J by 4 bases, and 15 bases separated the two germline ends. CDR1 is MNHEY, CDR2 SVGAGI, per germline. In DNA form, the CDR3 reads TGTGCCAGCAGCAAAATAGGAGGGATCACTGAAGCTTTCTTT. Amino acid sequence: CASSKIGGITEAFF.

The CDR3 bases are TGTGCCAGCAGGCTGAGCGCCCAAGAGACCCAGTACTTC. This gives the protein CASRLSAQETQYF. This chain uses TRBV6-5 with TRBJ2-5; no clear D. This CDR3 has 13 residues. From germline, CDR1 is MNHEY and CDR2 SVGAGI. The ends were cut back, 6 bases at V and 1 base at J, with 9 bases in the middle.

J is TRBJ2-5 and V is TRBV11-3, with 8 bases aligning to TRBD2. CDR3 size: 15 residues. Germline CDR1 is SGHNT and CDR2 is YENEEA. Trimming cost V 5 bases and J 4 bases; bases outside gene matches: 9. The CDR3 DNA reads TGTGCCAGCAGCCCAGCGGGAGTTATTGGAGAGACCCAGTACTTC. It translates to CASSPAGVIGETQYF.

J is TRBJ2-1 and V is TRBV5-1; 7 bases are shared with TRBD2. The CDR3 is 13 amino acids. J gave up 7 bases and V 1 base, and 2 bases lay outside the gene matches. CDR1 is SGHRS, CDR2 YFSETQ, per germline. DNA for the CDR3: TGCGCCAGCAGCTTGCTAGCGGTGAATGAGCAGTTCTTC. It is translated as CASSLLAVNEQFF.

The chain combines TRBV5-1 with TRBJ1-6, with a tentative D call TRBD1 (5 bases). V lost 2 bases, J lost 5 bases, and 8 bases lay in between. The CDR3 runs to 14 residues. Germline lookup yields CDR1 SGHRS and CDR2 YFSETQ. The CDR3 sequence: CASSLGVNNSPLHF. The CDR3 nucleotides are TGCGCCAGCAGCTTAGGGGTAAATAATTCACCCCTCCACTTT.

This chain's CDR3 is CASSDFGFGTGKETQYF. CDR3 DNA: TGTGCCAGCAGTGATTTCGGGTTCGGGACAGGGAAAGAGACCCAGTACTTC. The gene calls are TRBV25-1 and TRBJ2-5; 9 bases fit TRBD1. Germline values: CDR1 MGHDK, CDR2 SYGVNS. V was clipped by 3 bases and J by 3 bases; unmatched bases: 11. The CDR3 runs 17 residues.

The V call is TRBV6-5, the J call TRBJ1-5, with 7 bases that match TRBD1. This CDR3 comprises 14 residues. Trimming removed 7 bases from V and 2 bases from J; junction bases left unmatched: 5. Germline loops: CDR1 MNHEY, CDR2 SVGAGI. The CDR3 sequence is CASTTGLGNQPQHF. DNA for the CDR3: TGTGCCAGCACGACAGGGCTAGGCAATCAGCCCCAGCATTTT.

The J gene is TRBJ2-7, the V gene TRBV9, with D possibly being TRBD2 (6 bases). The CDR3 covers 14 residues. The ends were cut back, 3 bases at V and 5 bases at J, with 15 bases in the middle. Per germline, CDR1 SGDLS and CDR2 YYNGEE. The CDR3 is CASSADGRVDEQYF. The CDR3 bases are TGTGCCAGCAGCGCTGACGGGAGAGTAGACGAGCAGTACTTC.

The V and J genes are TRBV11-3 and TRBJ2-1; TRBD1 is a possible D gene (7 bases). The V gene lost 2 bases and the J gene lost 1 base, with 12 bases spanning the gap. This CDR3 has 16 amino acids. Germline CDR1 SGHNT, CDR2 YENEEA. The CDR3, as DNA: TGTGCCAGCAGCTTATCGGCAGGGGGGTCCTACAATGAGCAGTTCTTC. This translates into CASSLSAGGSYNEQFF.

Here the CDR3 DNA reads TGTGCCAGCAGTTTAGGACAGTTCAATGAGCAGTTCTTC. Translated, it gives CASSLGQFNEQFF. The chain employs TRBV27 and TRBJ2-1, with TRBD1 as a possible D gene (6 bases). Trimming left V 2 bases short and J 6 bases short, with 8 bases between. The germline gives CDR1 MNHEY, CDR2 SMNVEV (reference sequence). The CDR3 covers 13 residues.

The gene calls are TRBV28 and TRBJ1-5; the match to TRBD1 covers 9 bases. Germline loops: CDR1 MDHEN, CDR2 SYDVKM. The ends lost 5 bases at V and 6 bases at J; junction bases unmatched: 8. This CDR3 region has 15 residues. CDR3 amino acids: CASSPITGGSQPQHF. The CDR3 coding sequence is TGTGCCAGCAGTCCAATTACAGGGGGCAGTCAGCCCCAGCATTTT.

The chain recombines TRBV19 with TRBJ1-1; perhaps TRBD1 as D (6 bases). Germline V gives CDR1 LNHDA, CDR2 SQIVND (reference sequence). The V end lost 5 bases, the J end lost 1 base, and 11 bases lay between the germline ends. There are 14 residues in the CDR3. The CDR3 DNA reads as TGTGCCAGTAGTGCGGGGGGGCCGAACACTGAAGCTTTCTTT. Residues: CASSAGGPNTEAFF.

The rearrangement uses TRBV4-2 and TRBJ2-1; 14 bases fit TRBD2. The CDR3 extends over 16 amino acids. With V trimmed by 1 base and J by 6 bases, 2 bases remained unmatched. Germline V gene data show CDR1 as LGHNA and CDR2 as YNFKEQ. CDR3 bases: TGTGCCAGCAGCCAAGCGGGGACTAGCGGGAGCAATGAGCAGTTCTTC. Its translation is CASSQAGTSGSNEQFF.

The chain recombines TRBV27 with TRBJ1-5; no definite D call. CDR3 length equals 15 residues. V gave up 6 bases and J gave up 3 bases, with 15 bases separating them. CDR1 and CDR2 (germline): MNHEY, SMNVEV (reference sequence). The CDR3 is CASRGQGSYNQPQHF. CDR3 bases: TGTGCCAGCAGAGGGCAAGGGAGTTACAATCAGCCCCAGCATTTT.

The chain joins TRBV4-2 to TRBJ1-3; D is uncertain. The length of the CDR3 is 16 residues. Per the germline V gene, CDR1 is LGHNA and CDR2 is YNFKEQ. V was trimmed by 3 bases and J by 0 bases, leaving 12 bases between them. CDR3 DNA sequence: TGTGCCAGCAGCCAGGAGACCCTCAACTCTGGAAACACCATATATTTT. Encoded protein: CASSQETLNSGNTIYF.

This clone was seen a single time. The V and J genes are TRBV3-1 (or the pseudogene TRBV3-2) and TRBJ2-5; a weak D match, TRBD2 (5 bases). The V and J ends lost 0 bases and 3 bases respectively, with 8 bases between them. Looked up from germline, CDR1 is LGHDT and CDR2 is YNNKEL (reference sequence). This CDR3 has 14 residues. CDR3 sequence (DNA): TGTGCCAGCAGCCAAGACTACGGGGAAGAGACCCAGTACTTC. The encoded protein is CASSQDYGEETQYF.

This clone was detected only once. The rearrangement links TRBV21-1 to TRBJ1-1; the listed D gene, TRBD1, was not tested against the DNA. TRBV21-1 is termed a pseudogene. CDR3 length: 17 residues. CDR3 protein: CASSKIPGQGEGTEAFF. The CDR3 nucleotides are TGTGCCAGCAGCAAGATACCGGGACAGGGAGAAGGGACTGAAGCTTTCTTT.

The CDR3 spells CASSLGQGFPHGYTF. CDR3 DNA: TGTGCCAGCAGCTTAGGACAGGGGTTTCCGCATGGCTACACCTTC. The chain has TRBV7-9 and TRBJ1-2, with TRBD1 matching over 8 bases. Germline lookup yields CDR1 SEHNR and CDR2 FQNEAQ (reference sequence). Losses at the gene ends were 1 base for V and 6 bases for J; bases not matched to a gene: 7. CDR3 length: 15 residues.

J is TRBJ2-4 and V is TRBV19; a possible D gene is TRBD2 (7 bases). The CDR3 is 15 amino acids. Germline lookup yields CDR1 LNHDA and CDR2 SQIVND (reference sequence). Between the trimmed V and J ends, which lost 5 bases and 3 bases, there was a span of 14 bases. This chain's CDR3 is CASSPTGRGKNIQYF. In nucleotides, the CDR3 is TGTGCCAGTAGTCCCACAGGGAGGGGCAAAAACATTCAGTACTTC.

With respect to this clone: One end of the junction does not line up with germline, which may come from a read error. V gene TRBV5-3 combines with J gene TRBJ2-7; D gene ambiguous. TRBV5-3 is an ORF; its function is uncertain. The CDR3 loop spans 17 amino acids. CDR3 sequence reads: CVRSLVYPEEDSYEQYF. Written as DNA, the CDR3 is TGTGTCAGAAGTTTAGTTTACCCCGAAGAGGACTCCTACGAGCAGTACTTC.